This T cell receptor (beta chain) emerged from a study of blood T cell repertoires in COVID-19. Whole-study context: The United States, Italy and Spain supplied acute and convalescent COVID-19 samples. Sample material is recorded as cDNA or gDNA derived from T cells, B-cell-depleted T cells, or PBMCs.

Seattle patients were enrolled while actively infected and followed longitudinally. This CDR3 is 15 amino acids long. Trimming at V came to 5 bases and at J to 4 bases, leaving 7 bases not matched to a gene. From germline, CDR1 is LNHDA and CDR2 SQIVND (reference sequence). Repertoires were generated with immunoSEQ multiplex PCR, while TCRdb's copy carries only in-frame clones and drops some. The sample includes 250,000 to 300,000 clones, approximately 91% of them seen just once. V and J are TRBV19 and TRBJ1-2; 10 nucleotides line up with TRBD1. The sample comprised peripheral blood. The source is a woman aged 25 to 39 with COVID-19, enrolled during active disease. CDR3 protein: CASSPGGQGTYGYTF. CDR3 nucleotide sequence: TGTGCCAGTAGTCCCGGGGGACAGGGGACCTATGGCTACACCTTC.